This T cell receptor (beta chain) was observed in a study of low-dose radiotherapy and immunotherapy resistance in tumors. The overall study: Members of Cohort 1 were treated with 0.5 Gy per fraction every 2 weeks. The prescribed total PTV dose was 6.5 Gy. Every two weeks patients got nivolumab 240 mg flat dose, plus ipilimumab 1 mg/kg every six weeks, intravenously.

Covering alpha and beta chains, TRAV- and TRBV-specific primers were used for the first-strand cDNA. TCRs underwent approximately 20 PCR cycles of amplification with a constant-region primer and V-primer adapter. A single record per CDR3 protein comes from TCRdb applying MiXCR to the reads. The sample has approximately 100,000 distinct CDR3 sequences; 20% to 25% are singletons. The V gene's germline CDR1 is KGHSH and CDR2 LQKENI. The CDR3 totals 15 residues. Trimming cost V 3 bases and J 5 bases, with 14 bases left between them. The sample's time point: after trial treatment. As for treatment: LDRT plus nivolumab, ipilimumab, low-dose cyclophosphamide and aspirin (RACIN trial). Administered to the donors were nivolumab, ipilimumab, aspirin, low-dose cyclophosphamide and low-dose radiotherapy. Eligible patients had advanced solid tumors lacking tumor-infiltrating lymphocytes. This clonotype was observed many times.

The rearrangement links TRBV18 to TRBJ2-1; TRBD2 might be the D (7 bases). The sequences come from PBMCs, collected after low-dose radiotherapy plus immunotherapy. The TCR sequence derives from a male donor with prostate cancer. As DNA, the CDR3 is TGTGCCAGCTCACCGGGGGGGACAAGCAACAATGAGCAGTTCTTC. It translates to CASSPGGTSNNEQFF.